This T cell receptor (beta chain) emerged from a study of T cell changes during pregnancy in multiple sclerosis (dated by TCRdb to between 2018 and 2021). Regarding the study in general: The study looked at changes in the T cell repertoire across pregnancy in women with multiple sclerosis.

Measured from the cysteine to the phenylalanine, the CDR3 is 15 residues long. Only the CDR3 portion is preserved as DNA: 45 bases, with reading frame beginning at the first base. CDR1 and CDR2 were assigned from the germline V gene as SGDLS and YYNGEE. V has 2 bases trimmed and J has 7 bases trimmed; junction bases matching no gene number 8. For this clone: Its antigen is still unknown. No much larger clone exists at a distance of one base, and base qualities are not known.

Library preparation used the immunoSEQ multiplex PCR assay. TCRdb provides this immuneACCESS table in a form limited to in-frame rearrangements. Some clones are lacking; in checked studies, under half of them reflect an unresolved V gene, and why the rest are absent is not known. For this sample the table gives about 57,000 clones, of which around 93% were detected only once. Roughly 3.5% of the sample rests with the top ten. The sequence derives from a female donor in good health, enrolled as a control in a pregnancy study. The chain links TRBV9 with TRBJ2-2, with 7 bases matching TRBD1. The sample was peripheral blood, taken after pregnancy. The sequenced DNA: TGTGCCAGCAGCGTCGACAGGGCTGGTGGCGGGGAGCTGTTTTTT. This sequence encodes CASSVDRAGGGELFF.